What follows describes a single T cell receptor beta chain. Its antigen is unidentified. J lost 5 bases, V lost 0 bases, and 10 bases had no gene match. CDR3 length: 17 amino acids. Per germline, CDR1 SGHRS and CDR2 YFSETQ. Expressed TCRB transcripts were sequenced after all isolated RNA was converted to cDNA. The method was immunoSEQ multiplex PCR; TCRdb's version includes in-frame clones alone and lacks a portion of them. The sample consists of 150,000 to 190,000 clones, about 9.4% of them appearing once. The data stem from a study of beta chain features in type 1 diabetes. The study, taken as a whole, reports: Among all four CD4+ subsets, Type 1 diabetes patients had TCRB CDR3s that were moderately but significantly shorter. Possible PCR preference for shorter templates applied equally to patients and controls.

Heparinised blood was drawn once per donor, averaging approximately 100 mL. Sorting produced populations that all topped 95% purity. The material sequenced was central memory CD4+ T cells from blood. This sequence was found in a man aged 25-40 years with type 1 diabetes. V is TRBV5-1 and J is TRBJ2-3; 9 bases fit TRBD2. This chain's CDR3 is CASSLGGGGRAGDTQYF. The CDR3 DNA is TGCGCCAGCAGCTTGGGCGGCGGCGGGAGGGCCGGAGATACGCAGTATTTT.